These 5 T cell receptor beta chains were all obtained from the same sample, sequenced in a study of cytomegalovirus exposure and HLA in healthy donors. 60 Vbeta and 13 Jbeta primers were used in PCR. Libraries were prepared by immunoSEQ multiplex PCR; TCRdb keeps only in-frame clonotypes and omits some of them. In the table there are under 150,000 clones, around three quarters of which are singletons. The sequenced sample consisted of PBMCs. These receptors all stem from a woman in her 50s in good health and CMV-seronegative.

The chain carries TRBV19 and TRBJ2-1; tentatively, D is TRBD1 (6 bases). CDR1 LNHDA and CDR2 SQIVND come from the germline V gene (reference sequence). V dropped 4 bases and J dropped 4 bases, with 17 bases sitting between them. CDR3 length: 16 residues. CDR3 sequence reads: CASSTGLRGLYNEQFF. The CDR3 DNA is TGTGCCAGTAGTACCGGACTCAGGGGCTTGTACAATGAGCAGTTCTTC.

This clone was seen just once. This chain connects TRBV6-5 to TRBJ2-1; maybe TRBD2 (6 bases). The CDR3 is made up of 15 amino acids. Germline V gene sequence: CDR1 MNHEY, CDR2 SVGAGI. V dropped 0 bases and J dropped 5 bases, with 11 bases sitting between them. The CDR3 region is CASSYSTRGNNEQFF. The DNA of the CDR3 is TGTGCCAGCAGTTACTCGACACGGGGGAACAATGAGCAGTTCTTC.

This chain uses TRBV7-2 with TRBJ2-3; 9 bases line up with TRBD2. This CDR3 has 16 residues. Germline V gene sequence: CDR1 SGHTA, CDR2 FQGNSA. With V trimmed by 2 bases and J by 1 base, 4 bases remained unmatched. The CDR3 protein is CASSLSGGRGTDTQYF. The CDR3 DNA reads TGTGCCAGCAGCTTAAGTGGCGGGAGGGGCACAGATACGCAGTATTTT.

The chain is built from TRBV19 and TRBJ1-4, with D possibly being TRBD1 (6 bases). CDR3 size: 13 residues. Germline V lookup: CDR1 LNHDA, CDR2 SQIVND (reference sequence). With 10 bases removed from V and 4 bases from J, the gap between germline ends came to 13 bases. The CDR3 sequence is CATQDSYNEKLFF. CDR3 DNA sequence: TGTGCCACCCAGGACAGCTATAATGAAAAACTGTTTTTT.

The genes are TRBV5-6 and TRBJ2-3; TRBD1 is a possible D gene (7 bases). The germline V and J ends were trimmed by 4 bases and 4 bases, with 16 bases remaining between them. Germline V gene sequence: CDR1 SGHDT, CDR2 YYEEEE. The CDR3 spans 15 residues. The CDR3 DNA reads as TGTGCCAGCAGCAGGCGGACAGGAGGGGCAGATACGCAGTATTTT. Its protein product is CASSRRTGGADTQYF.